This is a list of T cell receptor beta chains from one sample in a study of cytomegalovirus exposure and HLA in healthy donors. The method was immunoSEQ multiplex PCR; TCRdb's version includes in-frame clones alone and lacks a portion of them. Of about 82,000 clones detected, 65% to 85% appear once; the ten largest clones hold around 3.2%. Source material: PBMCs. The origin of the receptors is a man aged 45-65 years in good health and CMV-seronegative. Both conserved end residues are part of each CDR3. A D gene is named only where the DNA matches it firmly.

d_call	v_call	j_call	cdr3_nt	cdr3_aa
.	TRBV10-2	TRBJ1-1	TGCGCCAGCATTGTCTCGGAGGGCCGGAACACTGAAGCTTTCTTT	CASIVSEGRNTEAFF
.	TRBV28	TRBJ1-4	TGTGCCAGCAGTTTTAGGCAGGTCGGGGTAAAACTGTTTTTT	CASSFRQVGVKLFF
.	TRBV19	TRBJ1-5	TGTGCCAGTAGTCCCGGGTCCATAAGCAATCAGCCCCAGCATTTT	CASSPGSISNQPQHF
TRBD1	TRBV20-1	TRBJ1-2	TGCAGTGCTGGGGACAGGCGTGGCTACACCTTC	CSAGDRRGYTF
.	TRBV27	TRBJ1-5	TGTGCCAGCAGTACAGGACAGCTTAGCAATCAGCCCCAGCATTTT	CASSTGQLSNQPQHF
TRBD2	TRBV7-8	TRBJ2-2	TGTGCCAGCAGCTTTAGTCTAGCGGGGGACCCCAGGGGGGACGGGGAGCTGTTTTTT	CASSFSLAGDPRGDGELFF
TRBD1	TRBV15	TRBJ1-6	TGTGCCACCAGCAGAAGGGGACAGGGCGCGTTCTATAATTCACCCCTCCACTTT	CATSRRGQGAFYNSPLHF
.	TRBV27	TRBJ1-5	TGTGCCAGCAGGCAGGGTGACGGCCGCAATCAGCCCCAGCATTTT	CASRQGDGRNQPQHF
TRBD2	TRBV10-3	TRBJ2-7	TGTGCCATCAGCCTGACTAGCGGGTCATACGAGCAGTACTTC	CAISLTSGSYEQYF
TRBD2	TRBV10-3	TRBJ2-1	TGTGCCATCAGTGAGTTGGCGGGGGGGCTCTATGAGCAGTTCTTC	CAISELAGGLYEQFF
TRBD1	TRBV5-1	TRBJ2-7	TGCGCCAGCAGGCCTACAGGGGGCAGGGAACAGTACTTC	CASRPTGGREQYF
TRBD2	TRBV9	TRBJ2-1	TGTGCCAGCAGCCCAATTTGGGGAGGGGAGACGTCCAATGAGCAGTTCTTC	CASSPIWGGETSNEQFF